This T cell receptor (beta chain) was captured in a study of T cell repertoires in cytomegalovirus infection. About the study: CMV epitopes that were recently identified and HLA-C-restricted were used alongside well-studied HLA-B-restricted ones. An indication of both CMV infection and matching HLA type came from public TCR beta signatures.

General study points: Dominant in the ex vivo response were TCR beta clonotypes restricted by HLA-C and specific for CMV. Carriers of CMV and the relevant HLA type were discriminated by public TCR beta frequency.

The CDR3 has 15 residues. J lost 2 bases, V lost 4 bases, and 2 bases had no gene match. CDR1 and CDR2 from the germline V gene are SGHRS and YFSETQ. As for this clonotype: The antigen is not known.

TCRdb ran MiXCR on the reads and lists one entry per CDR3 protein. The sample comprises 650,000 to 900,000 distinct CDR3 sequences, about 33% of which are singletons, and roughly 12% rests with the top ten. This TCR was sampled from a human donor in good health (CMV status not recorded). Some clones in this sample may be carry-over from other donors' samples. The chain carries TRBV5-1 and TRBJ1-6, with 8 positions matching TRBD1. The material was cultured CD8+ T cells from PBMCs, obtained from culture after CMV antigen stimulation. In nucleotides, the CDR3 is TGCGCCAGCAGCACAGGGGGTACCTATAATTCACCCCTCCACTTT. Translated: CASSTGGTYNSPLHF.